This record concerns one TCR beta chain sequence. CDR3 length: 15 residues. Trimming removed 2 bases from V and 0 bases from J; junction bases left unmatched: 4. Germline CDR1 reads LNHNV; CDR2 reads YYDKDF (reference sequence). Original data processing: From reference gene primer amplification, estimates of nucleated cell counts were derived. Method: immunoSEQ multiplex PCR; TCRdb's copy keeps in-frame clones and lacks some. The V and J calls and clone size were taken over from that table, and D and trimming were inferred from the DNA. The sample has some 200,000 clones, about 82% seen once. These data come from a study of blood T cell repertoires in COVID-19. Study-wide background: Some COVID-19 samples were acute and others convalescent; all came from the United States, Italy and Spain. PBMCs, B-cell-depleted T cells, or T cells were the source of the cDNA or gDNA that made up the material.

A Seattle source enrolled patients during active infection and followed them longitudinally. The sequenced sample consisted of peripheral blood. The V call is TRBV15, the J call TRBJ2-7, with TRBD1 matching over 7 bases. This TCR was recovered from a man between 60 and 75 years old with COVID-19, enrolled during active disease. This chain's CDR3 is CATSRSGQNSYEQYF. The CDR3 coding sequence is TGTGCCACCAGCAGATCGGGACAGAACTCCTACGAGCAGTACTTC.